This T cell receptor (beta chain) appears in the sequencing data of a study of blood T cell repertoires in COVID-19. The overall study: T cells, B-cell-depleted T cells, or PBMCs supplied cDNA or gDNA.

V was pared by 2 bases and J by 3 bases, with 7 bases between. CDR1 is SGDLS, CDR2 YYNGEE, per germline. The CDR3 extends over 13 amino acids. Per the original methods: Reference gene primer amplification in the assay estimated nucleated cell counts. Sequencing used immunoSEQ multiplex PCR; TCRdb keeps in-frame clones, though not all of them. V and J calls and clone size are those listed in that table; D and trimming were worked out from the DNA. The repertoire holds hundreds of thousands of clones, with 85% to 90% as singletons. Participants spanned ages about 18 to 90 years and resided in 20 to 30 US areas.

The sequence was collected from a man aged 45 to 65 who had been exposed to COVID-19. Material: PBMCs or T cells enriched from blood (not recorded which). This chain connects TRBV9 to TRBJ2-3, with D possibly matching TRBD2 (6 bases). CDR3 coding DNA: TGTGCCAGCAGCGTCGGGGGTACAGATACGCAGTATTTT. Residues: CASSVGGTDTQYF.